Listed here is a single TCR beta chain. Free of recent acute infections or vaccinations, the donors were healthy HIV-negative adults. Germline V gene data show CDR1 as MDHEN and CDR2 as SYDVKM. Trimming stripped 5 bases from V and 4 bases from J, with 13 bases between. The CDR3 totals 14 residues. Repertoires were generated with immunoSEQ multiplex PCR, while TCRdb's copy carries only in-frame clones and drops some. The repertoire includes some 2.4 million clones, 90% to 95% of them detected once, and 0.36% sits in the top ten. These data belong to a study of shared clonotypes between healthy human individuals.

Sequencing was performed on naive CD4+ T cells from PBMCs. Subset given: CD45RA+ positively selected. The clonotype originates from a young man in good health. Some clones in this sample may be carry-over from other donors' samples. V is TRBV28 and J is TRBJ2-3; possibly TRBD2 for D (5 bases). The CDR3 protein is CASSPPLGADTQYF. CDR3 DNA sequence: TGTGCCAGCAGTCCCCCTCTCGGGGCAGATACGCAGTATTTT.